A selection of T cell receptor beta chains follows, all from one sample in a study of T cell repertoires in cytomegalovirus infection. A single record per CDR3 protein comes from TCRdb applying MiXCR to the reads. This table has some 480,000 distinct CDR3 sequences, 30% to 35% appearing once. The antigens these receptors bind are not known. The material sequenced was cultured PBMCs, taken from culture after CMV antigen stimulation. The receptors were sampled from a human donor in good health (CMV status not recorded). Some clones in this sample may be carry-over from other donors' samples. Both conserved end residues are part of each CDR3.

CDR3	length	V
CATSRDRGPLHF	12	TRBV24-1
CSALGWLAGEGGTDTQYF	18	TRBV20-1
CASRGLNSQETQYF	14	TRBV6-1
CATSQYEQYF	10	TRBV28
CASSLFPLGGPPPYEQYF	18	TRBV11-2
CASTSNTGELFF	12	TRBV7-2
CASSYNLMVAGGNEQFF	17	TRBV6-2/TRBV6-3
CASSPLVGGAGTGELFF	17	TRBV7-8
CASSYDTGGNEQFF	14	TRBV6-5
CASTRGGPLSFDEQFF	16	TRBV28
CASSFRDSQGGELFF	15	TRBV11-2
CASSATSPTSTDTQYF	16	TRBV19
CASSPPSERTDTQYF	15	TRBV18
CASSPIGGGTADTQYF	16	TRBV2
CASSLARTEAFF	12	TRBV5-4